What follows are 20 T cell receptor beta chains derived from one specimen sequenced in a study of PD-1 blockade in classical Hodgkin lymphoma. This sample's time point: cycle 4 day 1 (C4D1), after 6 weeks of nivolumab. All trial patients relapsed after autologous stem cell transplantation. The method was immunoSEQ multiplex PCR; TCRdb's version includes in-frame clones alone and lacks a portion of them. The sample lists over 70,000 clones, roughly nine tenths occurring once. The sample here was peripheral blood mononuclear cells (PBMCs), taken before the fourth cycle of nivolumab. Receptors originate from a human donor with classical Hodgkin lymphoma.

J is TRBJ1-5 and V is TRBV6-1; weak D call: TRBD1 (5 bases). This CDR3 has 15 residues. Trimming pared 4 bases from V and 3 bases from J, leaving 13 bases between. Germline V lookup: CDR1 MNHNS, CDR2 SASEGT. CDR3 in amino acids: CASSVSGTDNQPQHF. CDR3 coding DNA: TGTGCCAGCAGTGTTAGCGGGACGGACAATCAGCCCCAGCATTTT.

The V gene is TRBV5-1, the J gene TRBJ2-5; D may correspond to TRBD1 or TRBD2 (5 bases each). CDR1 is SGHRS, CDR2 YFSETQ, per germline. The length of the CDR3 is 17 residues. V lost 4 bases, J lost 1 base, and 20 bases lay in between. Here the CDR3 reads CASSPLSGPSAQETQYF. CDR3 coding DNA: TGCGCCAGCAGCCCCCTTTCGGGACCATCTGCCCAAGAGACCCAGTACTTC.

The CDR3 is CASRDKEAVLSGYTF. In nucleotides, the CDR3 is TGTGCCAGCAGGGACAAAGAGGCGGTGCTGAGTGGCTACACCTTC. The rearrangement joins TRBV11-2 to TRBJ1-2; a weak D match, TRBD1 (5 bases). V was clipped by 6 bases and J by 7 bases, with 21 bases between them. The CDR3 loop spans 15 amino acids. CDR1 is SGHAT and CDR2 is FQNNGV in the germline V gene.

This chain links TRBV27 with TRBJ2-2, with D maybe TRBD2 (5 bases). Trimming left V 6 bases short and J 0 bases short, with 14 bases between. Germline CDR1 MNHEY, CDR2 SMNVEV (reference sequence). There are 16 residues in the CDR3. In DNA, the CDR3 is TGTGCCAGCAGCTCCTGGAGGAACGCGAACACCGGGGAGCTGTTTTTT. This translates into CASSSWRNANTGELFF.

The chain joins TRBV7-6 to TRBJ2-7, with TRBD2 matching over 7 bases. The germline V gene has CDR1 SGHVS and CDR2 FNYEAQ. The CDR3 spans 14 residues. J lost 5 bases, V lost 1 base, and 5 bases had no gene match. The CDR3 nucleotides read TGTGCCAGCAGCTTAGGTGGGACTACGGACGAGCAGTACTTC. Encoded protein: CASSLGGTTDEQYF.

This clone has only one observation. The J gene is TRBJ2-7, the V gene TRBV11-3; 11 nucleotides match TRBD2. CDR3 size: 15 residues. Germline values: CDR1 SGHNT, CDR2 YENEEA. V shed 1 base and J 6 bases; nucleotides not matched to a gene: 5. The CDR3 loop is CASSLAGLADSEQYF. CDR3 DNA: TGTGCCAGCAGCTTAGCGGGACTAGCGGACTCCGAGCAGTACTTC.

This rearrangement joins TRBV29-1 to TRBJ2-1; 9 bases fit TRBD1. Looked up from germline, CDR1 is SQVTM and CDR2 is ANQGSEA. This CDR3 has 13 residues. The trim removed 3 bases at V and 12 bases at J, leaving 9 bases unmatched. The CDR3, as DNA: TGCAGCGTTGACGGGGACAGGGCTGAAGGGCAGTTCTTC. This translates into CSVDGDRAEGQFF.

This chain joins TRBV27 and TRBJ2-7; D call uncertain. This CDR3 comprises 14 residues. V gave up 7 bases and J gave up 0 bases, with 13 bases separating them. The germline gives CDR1 MNHEY, CDR2 SMNVEV (reference sequence). The CDR3 reads CASKGRHSSYEQYF. The CDR3 DNA reads as TGTGCCAGCAAAGGCAGGCATAGCTCCTACGAGCAGTACTTC.

This clone was seen only once. This chain connects TRBV21-1 to TRBJ2-1; the table calls TRBD2, which could not be checked here. TRBV21-1 is noted as a pseudogene. The CDR3 totals 16 residues. DNA of the CDR3: TGTGCCAGCAGCAAGAGAGGACTAGCGGCCTACAATGAGCAGTTCTTC. Translating gives CASSKRGLAAYNEQFF.

The V and J genes are TRBV5-5 and TRBJ2-7; D is unclear. With 0 bases removed from V and 3 bases from J, the gap between germline ends came to 4 bases. Per the germline V gene, CDR1 is SGHKS and CDR2 is YYEKEE (reference sequence). This CDR3 spans 12 amino acids. The CDR3 here is CASSLASYEQYF. CDR3 bases: TGTGCCAGCAGCTTGGCCAGCTACGAGCAGTACTTC.

The chain combines TRBV6-1 with TRBJ1-1, with unresolved D. This CDR3 has 11 amino acids. Looked up from germline, CDR1 is MNHNS and CDR2 is SASEGT. V lost 7 bases and J lost 1, with 4 bases in between. This CDR3 is CASKRNTEAFF. The CDR3 DNA follows: TGTGCCAGCAAACGGAACACTGAAGCTTTCTTT.

The V and J genes are TRBV10-3 and TRBJ2-3; a weak D match, TRBD2 (6 bases). The CDR3 extends over 13 amino acids. With 6 bases removed from V and 2 bases from J, the gap between germline ends came to 9 bases. Germline assignment: CDR1 ENHRY and CDR2 SYGVKD. CDR3 loop: CAISGTDTDTQYF. For the CDR3, the DNA is TGTGCCATCAGCGGGACTGACACAGATACGCAGTATTTT.

CDR3 in amino acids: CASSLVADRGRGYGYTF. The CDR3 DNA follows: TGTGCCAGCAGCTTAGTGGCGGACAGGGGGCGCGGCTATGGCTACACCTTC. The chain recombines TRBV7-9 with TRBJ1-2; 11 bases are a match to TRBD1. The CDR3 totals 17 residues. Germline V gives CDR1 SEHNR, CDR2 FQNEAQ (reference sequence). V dropped 1 base and J dropped 4; count of bases not matched to a gene: 8.

The gene calls are TRBV29-1 and TRBJ1-1; tentative D call: TRBD1 (6 bases). The CDR3 sequence is 13 residues long. Germline lookup yields CDR1 SQVTM and CDR2 ANQGSEA. V was pared by 4 bases and J by 2 bases, with 11 bases between. The CDR3 DNA reads TGCAGCGTTGTATCGGACAGTAACACTGAAGCTTTCTTT. This translates into CSVVSDSNTEAFF.

The chain couples TRBV2 to TRBJ2-5; D remains unclear. V was trimmed by 3 bases and J by 2 bases, leaving 7 bases between them. The CDR3 loop spans 13 amino acids. Germline V gene sequence: CDR1 SNHLY, CDR2 FYNNEI. CDR3 amino acids: CASSDGFQETQYF. In DNA, the CDR3 is TGTGCCAGCAGTGACGGGTTTCAAGAGACCCAGTACTTC.

V is TRBV27 and J is TRBJ1-1; weak D call: TRBD1 (6 bases). The length of the CDR3 is 15 residues. Germline V gives CDR1 MNHEY, CDR2 SMNVEV (reference sequence). V lost 5 bases, J lost 1 base, and 14 bases lay in between. DNA for the CDR3: TGTGCCAGCAGTCCCTTTAGGGGGGGGAACACTGAAGCTTTCTTT. It is translated as CASSPFRGGNTEAFF.

About this clone: Other DNA sequences of this sample code for an identical CDR3. This chain uses TRBV7-9 with TRBJ1-6; the D is unclear. The CDR3 is 17 amino acids. Trimming took 1 base from V and 0 from J, leaving 10 bases between them. The germline V gene encodes CDR1 SEHNR and CDR2 FQNEAQ (reference sequence). CDR3 nucleotide sequence: TGTGCCAGCAGCTTAGGGACGGGAAGCTCCTATAATTCACCCCTCCACTTT. Amino acid sequence: CASSLGTGSSYNSPLHF.

This chain connects TRBV11-2 to TRBJ2-5; D gene uncertain. The CDR3 spans 14 residues. V was trimmed by 4 bases and J by 5 bases, leaving 14 bases between them. Germline CDR1 is SGHAT and CDR2 is FQNNGV. This CDR3 reads CASSSLRFSETQYF. The CDR3 coding sequence is TGTGCCAGCAGCTCCCTAAGGTTCAGTGAGACCCAGTACTTC.

The CDR3 reads CASSDPSGGLFEQYF. For the CDR3, the DNA is TGTGCCAGCAGTGATCCTAGCGGGGGGCTTTTCGAGCAGTACTTC. This chain joins TRBV25-1 and TRBJ2-7; 11 positions agree with TRBD2. This CDR3 has 15 residues. CDR1 MGHDK and CDR2 SYGVNS come from the germline V gene. Trimming removed 3 bases from V and 6 bases from J; junction bases left unmatched: 7.

The V gene is TRBV2, the J gene TRBJ2-7; D is perhaps TRBD1 (5 bases). The CDR3 runs 12 residues. In germline, CDR1 is SNHLY, CDR2 FYNNEI. V was cut by 4 bases and J by 5 bases, with 9 bases left in between. The DNA for the CDR3 is TGTGCCAGCAGTGTTCAGGGCAACGAGCAGTACTTC. Amino acid sequence: CASSVQGNEQYF. The full variable domain, its missing parts supplied by reference TRBV2 and TRBJ2-7, is EPEVTQTPSHQVTQMGQEVILRCVPISNHLYFYWYRQILGQKVEFLVSFYNNEISEKSEIFDDQFSVERPDGSNFTLKIRSTKLEDSAMYFCASSVQGNEQYFGPGTRLTVT.